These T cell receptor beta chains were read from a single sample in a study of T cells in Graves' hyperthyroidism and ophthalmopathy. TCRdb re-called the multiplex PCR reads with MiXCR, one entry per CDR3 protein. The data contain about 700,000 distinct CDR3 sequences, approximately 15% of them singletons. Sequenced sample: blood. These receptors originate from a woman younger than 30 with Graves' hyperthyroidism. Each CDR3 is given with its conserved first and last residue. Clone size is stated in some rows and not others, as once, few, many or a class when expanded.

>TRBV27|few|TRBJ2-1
CATGDLQKGLAGGNEQFF
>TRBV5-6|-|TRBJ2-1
CASSRLAGGSHEQFF
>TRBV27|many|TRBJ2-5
CASSLLPGGAQETQYF
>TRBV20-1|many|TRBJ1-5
CSASQGIGQPQHF
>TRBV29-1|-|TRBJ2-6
CSVGRTGRSSGANVLTF
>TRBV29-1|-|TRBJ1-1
CSVDGGLYTEAFF
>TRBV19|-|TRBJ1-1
CASSIVGLAVPGNTEAFF
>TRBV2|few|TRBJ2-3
CASSEVPAFTDTQYF
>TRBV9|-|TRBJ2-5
CASSSGSASNQETQYF
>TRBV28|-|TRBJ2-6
CASRVLGGRAAGANVLTF
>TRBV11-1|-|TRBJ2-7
CASTSGSGYEQYF
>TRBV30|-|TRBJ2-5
CAWSYGETQYF
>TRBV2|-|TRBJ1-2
CASAPGAPRYGYTF
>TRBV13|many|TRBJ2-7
CASSIGLAGPEQYF
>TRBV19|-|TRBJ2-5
CASSIAPLGRRSEETQYF
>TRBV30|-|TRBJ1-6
CAWSDIPNSPLHF
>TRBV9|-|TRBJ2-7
CASSARDLNGHEQYF
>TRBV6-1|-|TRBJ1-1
CALGTEAFF
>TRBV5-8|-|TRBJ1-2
CASPRTGGAYYGYTF
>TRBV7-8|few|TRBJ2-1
CASRQLWGLAEVPSYNEQFF
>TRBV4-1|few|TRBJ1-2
CASSQLYQGQGASHTF
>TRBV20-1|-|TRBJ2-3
CSARGSWGGRTDTQYF
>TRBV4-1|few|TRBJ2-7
CASSHYGGRKSYEQYF
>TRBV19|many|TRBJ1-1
CASSIWGLNTEAFF
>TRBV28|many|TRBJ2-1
CASSPWGSGYSYNEQFF
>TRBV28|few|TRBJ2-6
CASSQWGAGVSGANVLTF
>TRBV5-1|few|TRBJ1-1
CASSGAGEAFF
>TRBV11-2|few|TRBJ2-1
CASSLARSRVGISNEQFF
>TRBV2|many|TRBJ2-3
CASKPGGLTDTQYF
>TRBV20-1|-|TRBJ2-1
CSARGRVYNEQFF
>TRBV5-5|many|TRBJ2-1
CASSLSTAYNEQFF
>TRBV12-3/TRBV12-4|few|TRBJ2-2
CASSLWQMNTGELFF
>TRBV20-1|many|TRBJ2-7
CSASSGRLSYEQYF
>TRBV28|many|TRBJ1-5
CASRPGQYQPQHF
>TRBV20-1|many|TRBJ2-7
CSADVSSYEQYF
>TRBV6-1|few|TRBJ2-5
CASIPWGRKDQETQYF
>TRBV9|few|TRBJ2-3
CASSAQGFGDTQYF
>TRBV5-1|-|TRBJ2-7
CASSLMASPGEQYF
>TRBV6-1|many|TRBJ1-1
CASSKTGQMNTEAFF
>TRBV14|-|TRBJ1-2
CASSLLGQEVYYGHTF
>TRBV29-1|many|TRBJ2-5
CSVEETQYF
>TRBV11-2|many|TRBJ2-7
CASRGLKSPEQYF
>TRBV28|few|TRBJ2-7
CASSLGFSVSYEQYF
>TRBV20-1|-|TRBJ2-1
CSATSGGPFNEQFF
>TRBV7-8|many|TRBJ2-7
CASSLVLAGDTEQYF
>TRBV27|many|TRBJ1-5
CASAPYGDSNQPQHF